These T cell receptor beta chains were read from a single sample in a study of T cells in Graves' hyperthyroidism and ophthalmopathy. TCRdb used MiXCR to reprocess the multiplex PCR reads, holding one entry per CDR3 protein. The sample has 400,000 or so distinct CDR3 sequences; roughly 15% are singletons. The sample was blood. These receptors came from a woman aged 30 to 39 with Graves' ophthalmopathy. Both conserved end residues are part of each CDR3. A D gene is named only where the DNA matches it firmly. Where a row states a size, it is once, few, many or the class of an expanded clone; other rows omit it.

clone_size j_call d_call v_call cdr3_length cdr3_aa cdr3_nt
many TRBJ1-3 TRBD1 TRBV3-1 13 CASSPGQGDAIYF TGTGCCAGCAGTCCGGGACAGGGTGACGCCATATATTTT
many TRBJ2-1 TRBD2 TRBV12-3/TRBV12-4 16 CASSPPFASGYNEQFF TGTGCCAGCAGCCCCCCTTTTGCTAGCGGTTACAATGAGCAGTTCTTC
- TRBJ1-6 TRBD1 TRBV20-1 16 CSARVSGTGANSPLHF TGCAGTGCTAGAGTTTCCGGGACAGGGGCGAATTCACCCCTCCACTTT
many TRBJ1-5 - TRBV7-2 15 CASSLVDSFNQPQHF TGTGCCAGCAGCTTAGTGGACAGCTTCAATCAGCCCCAGCATTTT
many TRBJ2-1 TRBD2 TRBV20-1 15 CSATDSGGGYNEQFF TGCAGTGCGACGGATAGCGGGGGGGGATACAATGAGCAGTTCTTC
many TRBJ1-2 - TRBV3-1 16 CASSQGGPGGNYGYTF TGTGCCAGCAGCCAAGGAGGCCCCGGAGGGAACTATGGCTACACCTTC
many TRBJ2-3 - TRBV20-1 12 CSARDPYDTQYF TGCAGTGCTAGGGACCCCTACGATACGCAGTATTTT
many TRBJ1-1 TRBD1 TRBV6-1 15 CASSDSTGRNTEAFF TGTGCCAGCAGTGATTCGACAGGGAGGAACACTGAAGCTTTCTTT
- TRBJ1-2 - TRBV6-5 15 CASSYVVRVDYGYTF TGTGCCAGCAGTTACGTCGTCAGGGTGGACTATGGCTACACCTTC
few TRBJ2-1 TRBD2 TRBV14 13 CASSRRGVDEQFF TGTGCCAGCAGCCGCCGGGGGGTCGATGAGCAGTTCTTC
many TRBJ1-3 - TRBV3-1 15 CASSQKSRSGNTIYF TGTGCCAGCAGCCAAAAAAGTCGTTCTGGAAACACCATATATTTT
many TRBJ2-6 TRBD1 TRBV10-3 17 CASGGRQGHSGANVLTF TGTGCCAGCGGAGGCCGACAGGGACACTCTGGGGCCAACGTCCTGACTTTC
once TRBJ1-6 - TRBV2 13 CASMRDVDSPLHF TGTGCCAGCATGAGGGATGTGGATTCACCCCTCCACTTT
many TRBJ1-4 - TRBV30 15 CAWSVGVGANEKLFF TGTGCCTGGAGTGTCGGTGTTGGGGCTAATGAAAAACTGTTTTTT
once TRBJ2-7 TRBD2 TRBV30 13 CAWKLAGSYEQYF TGTGCCTGGAAACTAGCGGGGTCCTACGAGCAGTACTTC
few TRBJ2-2 TRBD2 TRBV6-1 14 CAGTGGAERGELFF TGTGCCGGAACCGGGGGGGCCGAGAGAGGGGAGCTGTTTTTT
many TRBJ2-3 - TRBV28 14 CASRPSASWNTQYF TGTGCCAGCAGACCCTCGGCGAGCTGGAATACGCAGTATTTT
few TRBJ2-2 - TRBV13 19 CASSLGLMGPGSTGYKLFF TGTGCCAGCAGCTTAGGCCTCATGGGGCCAGGGTCCACCGGTTATAAACTGTTTTTT
many TRBJ1-5 - TRBV28 16 CASSLEGFNSNQPQHF TGTGCCAGCAGTTTAGAAGGGTTTAATAGCAATCAGCCCCAGCATTTT
- TRBJ1-1 - TRBV6-2/TRBV6-3 15 CASSYREYKNTEAFF TGTGCCAGCAGTTACCGGGAATATAAGAACACTGAAGCTTTCTTT
few TRBJ2-2 - TRBV6-1 13 CASRQEPAGELFF TGTGCCAGTAGACAGGAGCCTGCCGGGGAGCTGTTTTTT
many TRBJ2-7 - TRBV11-2 13 CASSLEGPYEQYF TGTGCCAGCAGCTTGGAGGGGCCCTACGAGCAGTACTTC
- TRBJ2-1 TRBD2 TRBV12-3/TRBV12-4 14 CASSLVFGRDGQFF TGTGCCAGCAGCTTAGTCTTCGGGAGGGATGGGCAGTTCTTC
once TRBJ1-4 TRBD1 TRBV27 17 CASSSTFDRAGLEKLFF TGTGCCAGCAGTTCCACCTTCGACAGGGCTGGATTGGAAAAACTGTTTTTT
- TRBJ2-1 - TRBV20-1 13 CSASKGGPDEQFF TGCAGTGCTAGTAAGGGGGGGCCGGATGAGCAGTTCTTC
- TRBJ1-2 TRBD1 TRBV10-3 15 CAISDPKADREGYTF TGTGCCATCAGTGACCCGAAAGCCGACAGGGAAGGCTACACCTTC
many TRBJ1-2 - TRBV9 14 CASSVSQGFYGYTF TGTGCCAGCAGCGTAAGTCAGGGTTTCTATGGCTACACCTTC
- TRBJ2-3 - TRBV5-6 14 CASSLGQFTDTQYF TGTGCCAGCAGCTTGGGGCAGTTCACAGATACGCAGTATTTT
many TRBJ2-1 TRBD2 TRBV6-2/TRBV6-3 13 CASGLAFSNEQFF TGTGCCAGCGGACTAGCTTTCAGTAATGAGCAGTTCTTC
many TRBJ1-1 - TRBV5-1 14 CASTEGSRNTEAFF TGCGCCAGCACCGAGGGGTCCCGGAACACTGAAGCTTTCTTT
- TRBJ1-4 - TRBV19 14 CASSSRGYNEKLFF TGTGCCAGTAGTAGTCGGGGCTATAATGAAAAACTGTTTTTT
many TRBJ2-7 - TRBV20-1 14 CSASTGTYSYEQYF TGCAGTGCAAGCACAGGGACATACTCCTACGAGCAGTACTTC
- TRBJ1-5 - TRBV12-5 13 CASGGDWSQPQHF TGTGCTAGTGGGGGGGATTGGAGTCAGCCCCAGCATTTT
many TRBJ2-1 - TRBV20-1 15 CSVKGPLNSYNEQFF TGCAGTGTCAAGGGACCGTTAAATTCCTACAATGAGCAGTTCTTC
many TRBJ1-1 - TRBV6-2/TRBV6-3 16 CASSSVIRVSNTEAFF TGTGCCAGCAGTTCCGTAATCAGGGTTTCGAACACTGAAGCTTTCTTT
- TRBJ1-1 - TRBV6-1 14 CASSPLGVNTEAFF TGTGCCAGCAGCCCCTTGGGGGTGAACACTGAAGCTTTCTTT
many TRBJ2-1 - TRBV12-3/TRBV12-4 15 CASSPPGNSYNEQFF TGTGCCAGCAGCCCCCCGGGGAACTCCTACAATGAGCAGTTCTTC
- TRBJ2-7 - TRBV11-2 14 CASSLFVSPYAQYF TGCGCCAGCAGCCTCTTCGTCAGTCCCTATGCGCAGTACTTC
many TRBJ2-3 - TRBV5-1 15 CASSFAGPSTDTQYF TGCGCCAGCAGCTTCGCGGGGCCTAGCACAGATACGCAGTATTTT
many TRBJ1-4 - TRBV6-1 13 CASRGRANEKLFF TGTGCCAGCCGGGGGAGGGCTAATGAAAAACTGTTTTTT
many TRBJ2-3 - TRBV2 14 CASRLRDSRDTQYF TGTGCCAGCAGGCTACGGGACTCTCGGGATACGCAGTATTTT
- TRBJ1-4 - TRBV25-1 13 CASRGSVNEKLFF TGTGCCAGCAGAGGATCTGTGAATGAAAAACTGTTTTTT
many TRBJ2-3 TRBD1 TRBV29-1 14 CSVKTGQGTDTQYF TGCAGCGTGAAGACAGGGCAAGGCACAGATACGCAGTATTTT
many TRBJ2-1 TRBD1 TRBV18 16 CASSPRGTGGSDEQFF TGTGCCAGCTCACCGCGAGGGACAGGGGGAAGCGATGAGCAGTTCTTC
few TRBJ2-1 - TRBV12-3/TRBV12-4 12 CASSTGIYEQFF TGTGCCAGCAGTACAGGGATCTATGAGCAGTTCTTC
- TRBJ2-5 - TRBV28 14 CASSDSRLGSPMDF TGTGCCAGCAGTGACTCTAGGCTTGGGAGTCCCATGGACTTC
few TRBJ2-7 TRBD1 TRBV5-7 17 CASSLLGQDVDSYEQYF TGTGCCAGCAGCTTGTTAGGACAGGATGTAGACTCCTACGAGCAGTACTTC
many TRBJ2-3 - TRBV12-3/TRBV12-4 11 CASSLTYTQYF TGTGCCAGCAGTTTGACTTATACGCAGTATTTT
- TRBJ1-1 TRBD1 TRBV2 15 CASEKTGLKNAEAFF TGTGCCAGCGAGAAGACAGGGTTGAAAAACGCTGAAGCTTTCTTT
few TRBJ2-7 - TRBV6-6 16 CASSYIQGPRLGEQYF TGTGCCAGCAGTTACATTCAGGGACCTCGTTTAGGGGAGCAGTACTTC
many TRBJ1-5 - TRBV27 14 CASSSGTPYSPQHF TGTGCCAGCAGCTCCGGGACACCTTATTCGCCCCAGCATTTT
many TRBJ1-2 - TRBV5-1 16 CASSLEEGQRYDGYTF TGCGCCAGCAGCTTGGAGGAGGGCCAGCGGTATGATGGCTACACCTTC
many TRBJ2-7 - TRBV28 14 CASSTRTVSYEQYF TGTGCCAGCAGTACCAGGACCGTCTCCTACGAGCAGTACTTC
many TRBJ2-7 - TRBV30 11 CAWNGEYEQYF TGTGCCTGGAATGGGGAATACGAGCAGTACTTC
- TRBJ2-1 - TRBV30 11 CAWGQYNEQFF TGTGCCTGGGGACAGTACAATGAGCAGTTCTTC
many TRBJ2-1 TRBD2 TRBV7-6 16 CASSLKVAGEFNEQFF TGTGCCAGCAGCTTAAAGGTAGCGGGGGAATTCAATGAGCAGTTCTTC
- TRBJ2-3 TRBD2 TRBV9 17 CASSEGERGVSTDTQYF TGTGCCAGCAGCGAAGGGGAGCGGGGGGTAAGCACAGATACGCAGTATTTT
many TRBJ2-3 - TRBV4-1 15 CASSQGVDIPDTQYF TGCGCCAGCAGCCAAGGTGTAGATATCCCAGATACGCAGTATTTT
many TRBJ1-6 - TRBV20-1 15 CSAKSGGSYNSPLHF TGCAGTGCCAAGTCCGGGGGTTCCTATAATTCACCCCTCCACTTT
- TRBJ2-7 TRBD2 TRBV6-1 15 CASRAPSGRSYEQYF TGTGCCAGCAGAGCACCTAGCGGCCGCTCCTACGAGCAGTACTTC